The 27 T cell receptor beta chains reported below all come from one sample, sequenced in a study of CD8 T cells in ankylosing spondylitis. TCRdb passed the 5' RACE reads through MiXCR, listing each CDR3 protein once. The data show a few hundred thousand distinct CDR3 sequences, with under 25% seen just once and about 4% held by the top ten. Sequencing was done on a sample of blood, either unsorted or a sorted T cell fraction (not recorded which). Receptors originate from a female donor with ankylosing spondylitis or in good health (not recorded which).

This clonotype was detected ten times or more. The chain is built from TRBV20-1 and TRBJ2-3; 7 bases match TRBD2. After removal of 5 bases from V and 2 bases from J, the junction contained 10 bases not matched to a gene. The CDR3 consists of 15 residues. Germline CDR1 reads DFQATT; CDR2 reads SNEGSKA (reference sequence). The CDR3 DNA reads as TGCAGTGCTTCCATTACTAGCGCTATCACAGATACGCAGTATTTT. Translating gives CSASITSAITDTQYF.

This clonotype was detected ten times or more. V gene TRBV20-1 combines with J gene TRBJ1-1, with D possibly being TRBD1 (5 bases). The CDR3 consists of 12 residues. Trimming left V 0 bases short and J 8 bases short, with 10 bases between. CDR1 and CDR2 from the germline V gene are DFQATT and SNEGSKA (reference sequence). The CDR3 loop reads CSARDGTREAFF. The CDR3 DNA follows: TGCAGTGCTAGAGATGGGACCAGGGAAGCTTTCTTT.

This clonotype was picked up many times. This rearrangement joins TRBV29-1 to TRBJ2-6, with no clear D. The V end lost 0 bases, the J end lost 4 bases, and 4 bases lay between the germline ends. This CDR3 has 13 amino acids. CDR1 and CDR2 (germline): SQVTM, ANQGSEA. The CDR3 protein is CSVEDGGANVLTF. The CDR3, as DNA: TGCAGCGTTGAAGACGGGGGGGCCAACGTCCTGACTTTC.

This clonotype was counted a few times. CDR3 amino acids: CASSYRQVIVYEQYF. CDR3 in DNA: TGTGCCAGCAGCTATCGACAGGTGATCGTCTACGAGCAGTACTTC. The chain combines TRBV14 with TRBJ2-7; D may be TRBD1 (6 bases). Between the trimmed V and J ends, which lost 5 bases and 3 bases, there was a span of 17 bases. Germline V gene lookup returns CDR1 SGHDN and CDR2 FVKESK. The CDR3 spans 15 residues.

The rearrangement links TRBV6-1 to TRBJ2-2; 9 bases are shared with TRBD1. Germline-derived CDR1 and CDR2 are MNHNS and SASEGT. With V trimmed by 4 bases and J by 5 bases, 8 bases remained unmatched. The CDR3 totals 16 residues. This CDR3 is CASSGRDRVGTGELFF. DNA for the CDR3: TGTGCCAGCAGTGGCCGGGACAGGGTGGGAACCGGGGAGCTGTTTTTT.

In this sample, this clonotype turned up once. J is TRBJ2-3 and V is TRBV11-2; 12 bases are a match to TRBD1. CDR3 length: 17 amino acids. The V gene end was trimmed by 2 bases and the J gene end by 3 bases; junction bases not matched to a gene: 6. CDR1 and CDR2 from the germline V gene are SGHAT and FQNNGV. The CDR3 sequence: CASSLLGTGGMTDTQYF. The CDR3 DNA follows: TGTGCCAGCAGCTTACTCGGGACAGGGGGCATGACAGATACGCAGTATTTT.

This clonotype was detected ten times or more. The chain employs TRBV12-3 or TRBV12-4 and TRBJ2-1; weak D call: TRBD2 (6 bases). The CDR3 length is 11 residues. V lost 8 bases to trimming and J lost 9 bases, with 11 bases between them. This CDR3 is CASSSRGEQFF. In DNA, the CDR3 is TGTGCCAGCTCCTCGCGGGGTGAGCAGTTCTTC.

This sequence joins TRBV7-9 and TRBJ2-3, with TRBD2 matching over 11 bases. The CDR3 has 16 amino acids. V shed 3 bases, J shed 5 bases, and the junction held 7 bases outside the gene matches. Germline V CDR1 and CDR2: SEHNR, FQNEAQ (reference sequence). The CDR3 region is CASSFLLAGVVDTQYF. The CDR3 coding sequence is TGTGCCAGCAGCTTTTTACTAGCGGGAGTGGTAGATACGCAGTATTTT.

Ten or more counts support this clonotype. This chain connects TRBV7-2 to TRBJ2-3, with a possible D match to TRBD1 (5 bases). The CDR3 sequence is 14 residues long. V lost 2 bases and J 1 base, leaving 7 bases between the germline ends. Per the germline V gene, CDR1 is SGHTA and CDR2 is FQGNSA. CDR3 sequence: CASSLRRGTDTQYF. CDR3 in DNA: TGTGCCAGCAGCTTACGCAGGGGCACAGATACGCAGTATTTT.

Only a few counts were recorded for this clonotype. This rearrangement joins TRBV6-2 or TRBV6-3 to TRBJ2-2; possibly TRBD2 for D (6 bases). Germline V lookup: CDR1 MNHEY, CDR2 SVGEGT. CDR3 length: 15 residues. Between the trimmed V and J ends, which lost 5 bases and 6 bases, there was a span of 16 bases. CDR3 residues: CASSTGTPGAGELFF. The CDR3 bases are TGTGCCAGCAGTACGGGAACACCGGGGGCCGGGGAGCTGTTTTTT.

The chain has TRBV29-1 and TRBJ1-2, with a possible D match to TRBD1 (5 bases). Trimming took off 7 bases at V and 8 bases at J, with 17 bases between the two ends. The CDR3 spans 12 residues. Germline CDR1 and CDR2: SQVTM and ANQGSEA. As DNA, the CDR3 is TGCAGCGGCGGGGATGGGGGGAGCGGCTACACCTTC. Protein product: CSGGDGGSGYTF.

This clonotype was counted ten times or more. V is TRBV20-1 and J is TRBJ2-4; 8 bases match TRBD2. The CDR3 loop spans 17 amino acids. V dropped 0 bases and J dropped 1; count of bases not matched to a gene: 8. Germline V gene data show CDR1 as DFQATT and CDR2 as SNEGSKA (reference sequence). The CDR3 reads CSARDPLAGGAKNIQYF. CDR3 DNA: TGCAGTGCTAGAGATCCCCTCGCGGGAGGTGCCAAAAACATTCAGTACTTC.

This clonotype has ten or more counts. V is TRBV12-3 or TRBV12-4 and J is TRBJ1-1; no reliable D call. The V end was cut by 5 bases, the J end by 1 base, with 8 bases between. The CDR3 totals 13 residues. The CDR3 nucleotides read TGTGCCAGCAGTACGGCGGAGAACACTGAAGCTTTCTTT. Protein: CASSTAENTEAFF.

This clonotype was observed a handful of times. The V and J genes are TRBV12-3 or TRBV12-4 and TRBJ2-5, with 7 bases that match TRBD2. There are 14 residues in the CDR3. Trimming removed 5 bases from V and 3 bases from J; junction bases left unmatched: 6. The CDR3 here is CASSTGGREETQYF. The CDR3, as DNA: TGTGCCAGCAGTACGGGGGGAAGGGAAGAGACCCAGTACTTC.

The J gene is TRBJ1-3, the V gene TRBV5-1; D perhaps matches TRBD1 (6 bases). The CDR3 has 17 residues. Germline V lookup: CDR1 SGHRS, CDR2 YFSETQ. The V end was cut by 1 base, the J end by 2 bases, with 16 bases between. CDR3 DNA: TGCGCCAGCAGCTTGACGTCACAGGGAGCTACTGGAAACACCATATATTTT. Translation: CASSLTSQGATGNTIYF.

This clonotype came up many times. J is TRBJ2-7 and V is TRBV10-3, with 10 bases lining up with TRBD2. The germline V gene has CDR1 ENHRY and CDR2 SYGVKD. CDR3 length: 13 residues. J was trimmed by 7 bases and V by 2 bases; bases with no gene match: 2. CDR3: CAISEGLAVEQYF. Written as DNA, the CDR3 is TGTGCCATCAGTGAGGGACTAGCGGTTGAGCAGTACTTC.

This clonotype was seen more than once but under ten times. The V and J genes are TRBV28 and TRBJ1-1; tentatively, D is TRBD1 (6 bases). The germline V and J ends were trimmed by 8 bases and 1 base, with 8 bases remaining between them. The germline V gene encodes CDR1 MDHEN and CDR2 SYDVKM. The CDR3 spans 12 residues. CDR3 residues: CASLQGNTEAFF. The CDR3 DNA reads as TGTGCCAGCCTACAGGGGAACACTGAAGCTTTCTTT.

V is TRBV11-2 and J is TRBJ2-1, with D perhaps being TRBD1 or TRBD2 (5 bases each). In germline, CDR1 is SGHAT, CDR2 FQNNGV. The germline V and J ends were trimmed by 6 bases and 4 bases, with 16 bases remaining between them. This CDR3 contains 15 residues. The CDR3: CASRKGPPSYNEQFF. As DNA, the CDR3 is TGTGCCAGCAGGAAGGGACCCCCTTCGTACAATGAGCAGTTCTTC.

The genes are TRBV20-1 and TRBJ1-5; 8 nucleotides match TRBD1. With V trimmed by 5 bases and J by 0 bases, 3 bases remained unmatched. Germline V gives CDR1 DFQATT, CDR2 SNEGSKA (reference sequence). The CDR3 extends over 14 amino acids. The CDR3 nucleotides are TGCAGTGCTCCAGACAGGGGTAGCAATCAGCCCCAGCATTTT. Residues: CSAPDRGSNQPQHF.

This chain's CDR3 is CASSFGTLGGYTF. CDR3 bases: TGTGCCAGCAGTTTCGGGACCCTGGGAGGCTACACCTTC. The chain combines TRBV2 with TRBJ1-2, with D tentatively TRBD1 (5 bases). V lost 5 bases to trimming and J lost 8 bases, with 15 bases between them. From germline, CDR1 is SNHLY and CDR2 FYNNEI. The CDR3 runs to 13 residues.

This clonotype was found a few times. This chain connects TRBV12-3 or TRBV12-4 to TRBJ2-7, with D maybe TRBD2 (6 bases). The CDR3 consists of 13 residues. Trimming removed 8 bases at V and 0 bases at J, with 11 bases between. CDR3 loop: CASGRTSSYEQYF. The CDR3 nucleotides are TGTGCCAGCGGGAGGACCAGCTCCTACGAGCAGTACTTC.

V is TRBV4-3 and J is TRBJ2-1; D not resolved. The germline gives CDR1 LGHNA, CDR2 YSLEER. The CDR3 length is 17 residues. V was trimmed by 2 bases and J by 9 bases, leaving 23 bases between them. The CDR3 region has the DNA TGCGCCAGCAGCCAATCCCCCGGAAGATCCCTCCAGTTTGAGCAGTTCTTC. It codes for CASSQSPGRSLQFEQFF.

V and J are TRBV7-9 and TRBJ2-5; 8 bases line up with TRBD2. The germline CDR1 and CDR2 sequences are SEHNR and FQNEAQ (reference sequence). The CDR3 is 15 residues long. J gave up 3 bases and V 7 bases, and 10 bases lay outside the gene matches. The CDR3, as DNA: TGTGCCAGCATCCAAGACGGACTAGCAAAAGAGACCCAGTACTTC. This encodes CASIQDGLAKETQYF. The whole variable domain, remainder taken from reference TRBV7-9 and TRBJ2-5, is DTGVSQNPRHKITKRGQNVTFRCDPISEHNRLYWYRQTLGQGPEFLTYFQNEAQLEKSRLLSDRFSAERPKGSFSTLEIQRTEQGDSAMYLCASIQDGLAKETQYFGPGTRLLVL.

This clonotype was found a few times. The V gene is TRBV7-9, the J gene TRBJ2-1; TRBD2 matches at 10 bases. Germline CDR1 reads SEHNR; CDR2 reads FQNEAQ (reference sequence). This CDR3 is built from 16 residues. The trim removed 8 bases at V and 10 bases at J, leaving 17 bases unmatched. The CDR3 DNA reads TGTGCCAGCGGTCGAGGTGGGCTAGCGGGAGTCGAGGAGCAGTTCTTC. It is translated as CASGRGGLAGVEEQFF.

This clonotype appeared a few times. V gene TRBV28 combines with J gene TRBJ1-1; no reliable D call. The V and J ends lost 2 bases and 0 bases respectively, with 10 bases between them. From germline, CDR1 is MDHEN and CDR2 SYDVKM. The CDR3 covers 15 residues. CDR3 in amino acids: CASSLKRRMNTEAFF. CDR3 bases: TGTGCCAGCAGTTTAAAAAGGAGGATGAACACTGAAGCTTTCTTT. The complete variable domain, with remaining parts taken from reference TRBV28 and TRBJ1-1, reads DVKVTQSSRYLVKRTGEKVFLECVQDMDHENMFWYRQDPGLGLRLIYFSYDVKMKEKGDIPEGYSVSREKKERFSLILESASTNQTSMYLCASSLKRRMNTEAFFGQGTRLTVV.

The chain uses TRBV4-3 and TRBJ2-3, with D tentatively TRBD1 (5 bases). Per germline, CDR1 LGHNA and CDR2 YSLEER. The germline V and J ends were trimmed by 0 bases and 2 bases, with 9 bases remaining between them. The CDR3 contains 15 residues. This CDR3 reads CASSQDQGLTDTQYF. In nucleotides, the CDR3 is TGCGCCAGCAGCCAAGATCAGGGCCTCACAGATACGCAGTATTTT.

This clonotype was picked up a small number of times. The gene calls are TRBV7-8 and TRBJ2-3; no clear D gene. The germline V gene encodes CDR1 SGHVS and CDR2 FQNEAQ. V was cut by 3 bases and J by 5 bases, with 6 bases left in between. This CDR3 region has 12 residues. CDR3 in amino acids: CASSLEIDTQYF. CDR3 nucleotide sequence: TGTGCCAGCAGCTTGGAGATAGATACGCAGTATTTT.